The 31 T cell receptor beta chains reported below all come from one sample, sequenced in a study of T cells after somatic rescue of genetic block. This table comes from immunoSEQ multiplex PCR, and its TCRdb copy is limited to in-frame clones, with some not included. The sample consists of approximately 65,000 clones, under 95% of them appearing once. Sequenced: peripheral blood mononuclear cells (PBMCs). These receptors all stem from a man between 40 and 49 years old.

The chain recombines TRBV10-1 with TRBJ2-3; TRBD2 aligns across 8 bases. Unmatched junction bases numbered 3, after V lost 1 base and J lost 3 bases. Germline CDR1 and CDR2: WNHNN and SYGVQD (reference sequence). The CDR3 extends over 15 amino acids. The CDR3, as DNA: TGCGCCAGCAGTGAGTTGCGGGGGGAAACAGATACGCAGTATTTT. Translated, it gives CASSELRGETDTQYF.

This rearrangement joins TRBV6-5 to TRBJ2-7, with 9 bases fitting TRBD1. Germline CDR1 and CDR2: MNHEY and SVGAGI. Trimming took 6 bases from V and 0 from J; bases not matched to a gene: 3. CDR3 length: 14 amino acids. The CDR3 sequence is CASRGTGSSYEQYF. As DNA, the CDR3 is TGTGCCAGCAGAGGGACAGGGAGCTCCTACGAGCAGTACTTC.

The chain recombines TRBV5-6 with TRBJ2-5, with 8 bases lining up with TRBD2. V dropped 2 bases and J dropped 9; count of bases not matched to a gene: 9. Germline CDR1 and CDR2: SGHDT and YYEEEE. The CDR3 totals 14 residues. The CDR3 nucleotides are TGTGCCAGCAGCTTCTCACTAGCGGCCTTGGCCCAGTACTTC. Encoded protein: CASSFSLAALAQYF.

The V and J genes are TRBV19 and TRBJ1-1, with D possibly matching TRBD1 (6 bases). V lost 0 bases and J lost 4, with 9 bases in between. Germline V gene lookup returns CDR1 LNHDA and CDR2 SQIVND (reference sequence). The CDR3 loop spans 14 amino acids. The DNA for the CDR3 is TGTGCCAGTAGTATAGAAGGGGGAACCACTGAAGCTTTCTTT. This translates into CASSIEGGTTEAFF.

The rearrangement joins TRBV4-1 to TRBJ2-3; D might be TRBD1 (5 bases). The CDR3 runs 16 residues. V lost 2 bases to trimming and J lost 6 bases, with 18 bases between them. Germline V gives CDR1 MGHRA, CDR2 YSYEKL. CDR3 DNA: TGCGCCAGCAGCCAACCGACAAGGGGTTCCCGTGATACGCAGTATTTT. This gives the protein CASSQPTRGSRDTQYF.

V gene TRBV11-1 combines with J gene TRBJ1-5; no clear D gene. The CDR3 length is 12 residues. In germline, CDR1 is SGHAT, CDR2 FQDESV (reference sequence). V lost 4 bases to trimming and J lost 11 bases, with 12 bases between them. CDR3 in amino acids: CASSSNGGAQHF. CDR3 DNA: TGTGCCAGCAGCTCAAACGGCGGGGCCCAGCATTTT.

A single count supports this clone. This chain links TRBV7-9 with TRBJ2-3, with 11 bases lining up with TRBD2. The CDR3 extends over 17 amino acids. Losses at the gene ends were 2 bases for V and 4 bases for J; bases not matched to a gene: 8. Germline CDR1 and CDR2: SEHNR and FQNEAQ (reference sequence). CDR3 nucleotide sequence: TGTGCCAGCAGCTTACCGGGACTAGCGGTGCCTTCAGATACGCAGTATTTT. The encoded protein is CASSLPGLAVPSDTQYF.

In its sample, this clone was seen once. The chain recombines TRBV11-2 with TRBJ2-7; the match to TRBD1 covers 8 bases. V lost 5 bases and J lost 3; bases outside the gene matches: 6. Per the germline V gene, CDR1 is SGHAT and CDR2 is FQNNGV. CDR3 size: 14 residues. The CDR3 region has the DNA TGTGCCAGCAGCCCGGACAGGGCGATCTACGAGCAGTACTTC. Protein: CASSPDRAIYEQYF.

This clone was found once. The chain joins TRBV25-1 to TRBJ1-5, with D perhaps TRBD1 (6 bases). V lost 1 base and J 5 bases, leaving 18 bases between the germline ends. This CDR3 has 17 residues. Germline assignment: CDR1 MGHDK and CDR2 SYGVNS. DNA for the CDR3: TGTGCCAGCAGTGAATCGGGGACATTCTGGTATTATCAGCCCCAGCATTTT. Residues: CASSESGTFWYYQPQHF.

This clone showed up just once. The CDR3 nucleotides are TGTGCCAGCAGCCCCGTCGGACGGACTGACACCGGGGAGCTGTTTTTT. Translation gives CASSPVGRTDTGELFF. The chain links TRBV7-8 to TRBJ2-2, with D perhaps matching TRBD2 (5 bases). The germline V gene has CDR1 SGHVS and CDR2 FQNEAQ. The V gene lost 5 bases and the J gene lost 3 bases, with 16 bases spanning the gap. This CDR3 is built from 16 residues.

The chain employs TRBV9 and TRBJ2-1; D is unclear. The length of the CDR3 is 14 residues. Trimming shortened V by 4 bases and J by 8 bases, and 16 bases separated the two germline ends. Germline V gene data show CDR1 as SGDLS and CDR2 as YYNGEE. CDR3 loop: CASSPWAQPDEQFF. In nucleotides, the CDR3 is TGTGCCAGCAGCCCCTGGGCCCAACCCGATGAGCAGTTCTTC.

This chain connects TRBV6-6 to TRBJ1-2, with TRBD1 matching over 8 bases. V shed 4 bases, J shed 6 bases, and the junction held 1 base outside the gene matches. Germline CDR1 reads MNHNY; CDR2 reads SVGAGI (reference sequence). The CDR3 extends over 12 amino acids. This chain's CDR3 is CASSFRGHGYTF. The DNA of the CDR3 is TGTGCCAGCAGTTTCAGGGGGCATGGCTACACCTTC.

This chain uses TRBV7-9 with TRBJ2-7, with 7 bases that match TRBD2. Germline-derived CDR1 and CDR2 are SEHNR and FQNEAQ (reference sequence). The CDR3 has 17 amino acids. V trimming: 3 bases; J trimming: 0 bases; junction bases outside the gene matches: 11. This CDR3 is CASSFGIASGHSYEQYF. CDR3 DNA: TGTGCCAGCAGCTTTGGGATCGCTAGCGGACACTCCTACGAGCAGTACTTC.

The chain recombines TRBV5-1 with TRBJ2-1, with 12 bases fitting TRBD1. Germline CDR1 is SGHRS and CDR2 is YFSETQ. The length of the CDR3 is 14 residues. Germline trimming cut 3 bases from V and 7 bases from J; bases unmatched to any gene: 2. The chain's CDR3 is CASSSGQGANEQFF. The CDR3 coding sequence is TGCGCCAGCAGCTCGGGACAGGGGGCTAATGAGCAGTTCTTC. Looking up the rest from reference TRBV5-1 and TRBJ2-1 gives the full variable domain: KAGVTQTPRYLIKTRGQQVTLSCSPISGHRSVSWYQQTPGQGLQFLFEYFSETQRNKGNFPGRFSGRQFSNSRSEMNVSTLELGDSALYLCASSSGQGANEQFFGPGTRLTVL.

The chain carries TRBV4-1 and TRBJ2-1; D is ambiguous. Germline loops: CDR1 MGHRA, CDR2 YSYEKL. The CDR3 runs 17 residues. V lost 0 bases to trimming and J lost 2 bases, with 14 bases between them. The CDR3 region is CASSQDLHFNTYNEQFF. CDR3 DNA sequence: TGCGCCAGCAGCCAAGATCTGCATTTCAATACCTACAATGAGCAGTTCTTC.

The rearrangement joins TRBV27 to TRBJ2-2; D is perhaps TRBD1 (5 bases). Germline V gene sequence: CDR1 MNHEY, CDR2 SMNVEV (reference sequence). V lost 6 bases and J 0 bases, leaving 11 bases between the germline ends. This CDR3 is 15 amino acids long. The CDR3: CASSWTPSNTGELFF. Written as DNA, the CDR3 is TGTGCCAGCAGCTGGACACCCTCGAACACCGGGGAGCTGTTTTTT.

This clone was detected once. The rearrangement uses TRBV19 and TRBJ2-2; 8 bases map to TRBD1. V trimming: 6 bases; J trimming: 0 bases; junction bases outside the gene matches: 3. Germline CDR1 reads LNHDA; CDR2 reads SQIVND (reference sequence). The CDR3 length is 15 residues. The CDR3 spells CASRRDRTNTGELFF. Written as DNA, the CDR3 is TGTGCCAGTAGGAGGGACAGGACGAACACCGGGGAGCTGTTTTTT.

The chain combines TRBV19 with TRBJ2-7, with 11 bases that match TRBD2. CDR3 length: 16 residues. The junction had 12 bases not matched to a gene; V was cut back by 5 bases and J by 6 bases. The germline V gene has CDR1 LNHDA and CDR2 SQIVND (reference sequence). CDR3 sequence (DNA): TGTGCCAGTAGTGCAACACATAGCGGGGGGGCCTTCGAGCAGTACTTC. Amino acids: CASSATHSGGAFEQYF.

The chain is built from TRBV1 and TRBJ2-1; the table names TRBD2, a call not compared with the DNA. TRBV1 is tagged as a pseudogene. The CDR3 is 20 amino acids. The CDR3 DNA sequence: TGCACCAGCAGCCAGCTTGCCGGGACTAGCGGGCCGAGCTCCTACAATGAGCAGTTCTTC. Protein product: CTSSQLAGTSGPSSYNEQFF.

This chain joins TRBV5-4 and TRBJ2-3, with D tentatively TRBD2 (6 bases). The CDR3 is 16 amino acids. CDR1 and CDR2 (germline): SGHNT, YYREEE (reference sequence). V was shortened by 4 bases and J by 0 bases, with 15 bases between the two germline ends. CDR3 protein: CASSPPPGGSTDTQYF. CDR3 sequence (DNA): TGTGCCAGCAGCCCGCCCCCCGGGGGAAGCACAGATACGCAGTATTTT.

The rearrangement joins TRBV5-6 to TRBJ2-1, with TRBD2 as a possible D gene (6 bases). The CDR3 contains 12 residues. The V end was cut by 2 bases, the J end by 7 bases, with 7 bases between. CDR1 is SGHDT and CDR2 is YYEEEE in the germline V gene. DNA of the CDR3: TGTGCCAGCAGCTTCGGAGGGAATGAGCAGTTCTTC. Translation gives CASSFGGNEQFF. Full variable domain (missing parts from reference TRBV5-6 and TRBJ2-1): DAGVTQSPTHLIKTRGQQVTLRCSPKSGHDTVSWYQQALGQGPQFIFQYYEEEERQRGNFPDRFSGHQFPNYSSELNVNALLLGDSALYLCASSFGGNEQFFGPGTRLTVL.

J is TRBJ1-2 and V is TRBV27; 10 bases are a match to TRBD1. Germline V gene data show CDR1 as MNHEY and CDR2 as SMNVEV (reference sequence). Unmatched junction bases numbered 14, after V lost 6 bases and J lost 4 bases. The CDR3 sequence is 17 residues long. DNA for the CDR3: TGTGCCAGCAGGACAGAAGGAAGGACAGGGGGTGGCTATGGCTACACCTTC. It specifies CASRTEGRTGGGYGYTF.

This clone was observed a handful of times. V usage is TRBV2 and J usage is TRBJ1-1, with D hard to call. Trimming removed 4 bases from V and 1 base from J, with 10 bases in between. This CDR3 is 14 amino acids long. The germline CDR1 and CDR2 sequences are SNHLY and FYNNEI. The CDR3 bases are TGTGCCAGCAGTGGTCTAGGACGGAACACTGAAGCTTTCTTT. It specifies CASSGLGRNTEAFF.

This rearrangement joins TRBV19 to TRBJ1-5; tentatively, D is TRBD1 (5 bases). V was shortened by 4 bases and J by 1 base, with 14 bases between the two germline ends. Germline V gene lookup returns CDR1 LNHDA and CDR2 SQIVND (reference sequence). The CDR3 is 16 residues long. CDR3 in DNA: TGTGCCAGTAGTAATCAGGGTCTCGGGAGCAATCAGCCCCAGCATTTT. It specifies CASSNQGLGSNQPQHF. Drawing the rest from reference TRBV19 and TRBJ1-5, the complete variable domain is DGGITQSPKYLFRKEGQNVTLSCEQNLNHDAMYWYRQDPGQGLRLIYYSQIVNDFQKGDIAEGYSVSREKKESFPLTVTSAQKNPTAFYLCASSNQGLGSNQPQHFGDGTRLSIL.

This clone appeared a few times. The J gene is TRBJ1-6, the V gene TRBV5-6; D is ambiguous. Between the trimmed V and J ends, which lost 0 bases and 6 bases, there was a span of 4 bases. This CDR3 spans 13 amino acids. Germline V gene data show CDR1 as SGHDT and CDR2 as YYEEEE. The CDR3 reads CASSLGANSPLHF. The CDR3 DNA follows: TGTGCCAGCAGCTTGGGAGCTAATTCACCCCTCCACTTT.

This chain joins TRBV30 and TRBJ2-1, with 10 bases aligning to TRBD2. Germline lookup yields CDR1 GTSNPN and CDR2 SVGIG (reference sequence). The CDR3 spans 15 residues. J lost 5 bases, V lost 0 bases, and 4 bases had no gene match. For the CDR3, the DNA is TGTGCCTGGAGTGTACAAGCGGGGGGGCACAATGAGCAGTTCTTC. This sequence encodes CAWSVQAGGHNEQFF. The full variable domain, in which reference TRBV30 and TRBJ2-1 provide the parts outside the CDR3, is SQTIHQWPATLVQPVGSPLSLECTVEGTSNPNLYWYRQAAGRGLQLLFYSVGIGQISSEVPQNLSASRPQDRQFILSSKKLLLSDSGFYLCAWSVQAGGHNEQFFGPGTRLTVL.

The chain combines TRBV5-1 with TRBJ2-2, with D perhaps matching TRBD2 (5 bases). Germline CDR1 SGHRS, CDR2 YFSETQ. CDR3 size: 15 residues. Trimming left V 4 bases short and J 0 bases short, with 10 bases between. The CDR3 spells CASSPFGTNTGELFF. The DNA for the CDR3 is TGCGCCAGCAGCCCCTTCGGGACGAACACCGGGGAGCTGTTTTTT.

This clone was counted a few times. V usage is TRBV28 and J usage is TRBJ1-5; the D gene is possibly TRBD1 (6 bases). Trimming pared 7 bases from V and 4 bases from J, leaving 11 bases between. Per the germline V gene, CDR1 is MDHEN and CDR2 is SYDVKM. The CDR3 runs to 13 residues. CDR3 nucleotide sequence: TGTGCCAGCACACGACAGGCTAATCAGCCCCAGCATTTT. Amino acids: CASTRQANQPQHF. Full variable domain (missing parts from reference TRBV28 and TRBJ1-5): DVKVTQSSRYLVKRTGEKVFLECVQDMDHENMFWYRQDPGLGLRLIYFSYDVKMKEKGDIPEGYSVSREKKERFSLILESASTNQTSMYLCASTRQANQPQHFGDGTRLSIL.

The chain carries TRBV11-2 and TRBJ2-5; tentatively, D is TRBD1 (5 bases). The CDR3 runs to 16 residues. With 6 bases removed from V and 2 bases from J, the gap between germline ends came to 19 bases. Germline V gene lookup returns CDR1 SGHAT and CDR2 FQNNGV. DNA for the CDR3: TGTGCCAGCAGTAAAATGAGGACAACAATGCAAGAGACCCAGTACTTC. Its protein is CASSKMRTTMQETQYF. The full variable domain, completed using reference TRBV11-2 and TRBJ2-5, is EAGVAQSPRYKIIEKRQSVAFWCNPISGHATLYWYQQILGQGPKLLIQFQNNGVVDDSQLPKDRFSAERLKGVDSTLKIQPAKLEDSAVYLCASSKMRTTMQETQYFGPGTRLLVL.

The rearrangement joins TRBV29-1 to TRBJ2-1; no reliable D call. Trimming took 4 bases from V and 7 from J, leaving 5 bases between them. CDR3 length: 10 amino acids. CDR1 and CDR2 from the germline V gene are SQVTM and ANQGSEA. The CDR3 coding sequence is TGCAGCGTTGGAGTTAATGAGCAGTTCTTC. Translated, it gives CSVGVNEQFF.

In its sample, this clone was seen once. The chain combines TRBV21-1 with TRBJ2-7. TRBV21-1 counts as a pseudogene. The CDR3 runs to 18 residues. This CDR3 reads CASSTNRLGRPSSYEQYF. CDR3 sequence (DNA): TGTGCCAGCAGCACCAACCGATTGGGACGACCGAGCTCCTACGAGCAGTACTTC.